There are a few counts of the clone carrying this TCR beta chain. Its antigen remains unknown. This CDR3 is 16 amino acids long. The J segment lost 5 bases and the V segment lost 5 bases, leaving 8 bases of the junction unmatched. Germline V CDR1 and CDR2: SGHTA, FQGNSA. Sequencing targeted expressed TCRB transcripts, as all isolated RNA had been reverse transcribed. TCRdb's copy holds only in-frame clones and misses some; the assay was immunoSEQ multiplex PCR. The sample lists 150,000 or so clones; approximately 9.1% were seen once. The data derive from a study of beta chain features in type 1 diabetes. Study context: About 98,000,000 sorted cells were examined across all samples.

Whole-study findings and limits: In cDNA sequencing, cells with high TCR expression could be over-represented.

The sample comprised central memory CD4+ T cells from blood. The sequence came from a woman aged 18-35 years in good health. V gene TRBV7-2 combines with J gene TRBJ2-1, with 11 bases that match TRBD2. The CDR3 here is CASSKTSGVLHNEQFF. In nucleotides, the CDR3 is TGTGCCAGCAGCAAGACTAGCGGGGTGCTACACAATGAGCAGTTCTTC. Looking up the rest from reference TRBV7-2 and TRBJ2-1 gives the full variable domain: GAGVSQSPSNKVTEKGKDVELRCDPISGHTALYWYRQSLGQGLEFLIYFQGNSAPDKSGLPSDRFSAERTGGSVSTLTIQRTQQEDSAVYLCASSKTSGVLHNEQFFGPGTRLTVL.